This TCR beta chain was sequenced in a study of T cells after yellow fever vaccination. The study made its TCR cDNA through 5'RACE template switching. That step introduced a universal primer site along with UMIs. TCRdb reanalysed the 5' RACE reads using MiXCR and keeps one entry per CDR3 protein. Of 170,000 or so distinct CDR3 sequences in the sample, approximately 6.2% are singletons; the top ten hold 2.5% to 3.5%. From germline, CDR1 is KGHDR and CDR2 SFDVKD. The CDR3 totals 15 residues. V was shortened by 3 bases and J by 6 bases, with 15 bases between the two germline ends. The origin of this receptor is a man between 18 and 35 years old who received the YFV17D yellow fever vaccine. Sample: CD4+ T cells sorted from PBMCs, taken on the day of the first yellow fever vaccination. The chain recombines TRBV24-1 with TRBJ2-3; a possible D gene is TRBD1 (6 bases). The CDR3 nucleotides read TGTGCCACCAGTGATGGAGGACAGACCCACGATACGCAGTATTTT. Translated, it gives CATSDGGQTHDTQYF.